Shown below are 32 T cell receptor beta chains from a single sample sequenced in a study of CD8 T cells in Susac syndrome (dated by TCRdb to between 2017 and 2020). Library preparation employed the immunoSEQ multiplex PCR assay. RNA was extracted using the RNeasy kit, and roughly 0.5 to 1 ug of the RNA was reverse transcribed with random hexamers. TCRdb reanalyzed the raw reads on its own, using fastp at Q25 for trimming and MiXCR for clone calling, and kept in-frame beta chains. All rows with the same CDR3 protein become a single entry with the most common DNA and genes. For this sample the table gives over 130,000 distinct CDR3 sequences, of which 85% to 95% were detected only once. The biggest ten clones account for around 0.11% of the sample. The specimen was CD4+ T cells from PBMCs. These receptors all come from a human donor with multiple sclerosis.

The CDR3 here is CASSRLASGRAGSYEQYF. The CDR3, as DNA: TGTGCCAGCTCGCGGTTAGCTAGCGGGAGGGCCGGATCCTACGAGCAGTACTTC. The rearrangement uses TRBV6-1 and TRBJ2-7; the match to TRBD2 covers 12 bases. Trimming at V came to 8 bases and at J to 1 base, leaving 15 bases not matched to a gene. Germline-derived CDR1 and CDR2 are MNHNS and SASEGT. This CDR3 comprises 18 residues.

This chain uses TRBV15 with TRBJ1-1; 8 bases match TRBD1. The germline gives CDR1 LNHNV, CDR2 YYDKDF (reference sequence). This CDR3 contains 18 residues. The V segment lost 2 bases and the J segment 1 base; nucleotides outside the gene matches: 12. The CDR3 here is CATSRRQGKRGGNTEAFF. CDR3 bases: TGTGCCACCAGCAGAAGACAGGGGAAGAGAGGTGGGAACACTGAAGCTTTCTTT.

The chain joins TRBV9 to TRBJ2-2; a possible D gene is TRBD1 (6 bases). Germline CDR1 reads SGDLS; CDR2 reads YYNGEE. CDR3 length: 15 residues. Trimming removed 4 bases at V and 3 bases at J, with 13 bases between. The CDR3 DNA reads as TGTGCCAGCAGCCAACAGGGAATGCACACCGGGGAGCTGTTTTTT. Its translation: CASSQQGMHTGELFF. Based on the CDR3 plus reference TRBV9 and TRBJ2-2, the full variable domain is DSGVTQTPKHLITATGQRVTLRCSPRSGDLSVYWYQQSLDQGLQFLIQYYNGEERAKGNILERFSAQQFPDLHSELNLSSLELGDSALYFCASSQQGMHTGELFFGEGSRLTVL.

V gene TRBV4-1 combines with J gene TRBJ2-4; D gene uncertain. V lost 0 bases, J lost 5 bases, and 8 bases lay in between. CDR1 MGHRA and CDR2 YSYEKL come from the germline V gene. The CDR3 is made up of 14 amino acids. CDR3 in amino acids: CASSQEDTQNIQYF. The CDR3 coding sequence is TGCGCCAGCAGCCAAGAAGATACACAAAACATTCAGTACTTC.

V gene TRBV29-1 combines with J gene TRBJ2-2; TRBD2 matches 12 bases. The CDR3 covers 16 residues. V lost 4 bases, J lost 2 bases, and 5 bases stayed unmatched. The V gene's germline CDR1 is SQVTM and CDR2 ANQGSEA. CDR3 in amino acids: CSVGSSGRVNTGELFF. As DNA, the CDR3 is TGCAGCGTTGGTTCTAGCGGGAGGGTAAACACCGGGGAGCTGTTTTTT.

V and J are TRBV19 and TRBJ2-7, with no clear D. CDR1 and CDR2 (germline): LNHDA, SQIVND (reference sequence). CDR3 length: 9 residues. Deletions cut 7 bases from V and 9 bases from J, with 7 bases between. The CDR3, as DNA: TGTGCCAGTAATGGCGGGCAGTACTTC. The encoded protein is CASNGGQYF.

The gene calls are TRBV20-1 and TRBJ2-3; the D gene is possibly TRBD1 (6 bases). Per the germline V gene, CDR1 is DFQATT and CDR2 is SNEGSKA (reference sequence). V was shortened by 2 bases and J by 1 base, with 10 bases between the two germline ends. The CDR3 has 14 residues. The CDR3 is CSARWGRGTDTQYF. Here the CDR3 DNA reads TGCAGTGCTAGATGGGGGCGCGGCACAGATACGCAGTATTTT.

The sample holds a few counts of this clonotype. The CDR3 nucleotides are TGCAGCGTTGAACTGGACAGGGGTTACGAGCAGTACTTC. Protein: CSVELDRGYEQYF. The V gene is TRBV29-1, the J gene TRBJ2-7; 9 bases fit TRBD1. The germline V gene has CDR1 SQVTM and CDR2 ANQGSEA. J lost 4 bases, V lost 2 bases, and 3 bases had no gene match. This CDR3 spans 13 amino acids.

The chain combines TRBV30 with TRBJ2-7; D call uncertain. V lost 0 bases to trimming and J lost 0 bases, with 12 bases between them. Looked up from germline, CDR1 is GTSNPN and CDR2 is SVGIG (reference sequence). The CDR3 covers 15 residues. The CDR3 bases are TGTGCCTGGAGTGTAAAGTTGGGCAGCTCCTACGAGCAGTACTTC. Protein product: CAWSVKLGSSYEQYF.

The chain is built from TRBV5-6 and TRBJ2-3; possible D gene TRBD1, 6 bases. Germline V gene sequence: CDR1 SGHDT, CDR2 YYEEEE. The V end was cut by 3 bases, the J end by 3 bases, with 8 bases between. The CDR3 length is 13 residues. The CDR3 reads CASSSQGTDTQYF. CDR3 in DNA: TGTGCCAGCAGCTCCCAGGGGACAGATACGCAGTATTTT.

The rearrangement links TRBV20-1 to TRBJ2-7; D possibly corresponds to TRBD1 (6 bases). V lost 1 base and J 8 bases, leaving 18 bases between the germline ends. CDR1 is DFQATT and CDR2 is SNEGSKA in the germline V gene (reference sequence). The CDR3 loop spans 14 amino acids. The CDR3 is CSARVQGPTDKQYF. DNA for the CDR3: TGCAGTGCTAGAGTACAGGGCCCGACGGACAAGCAGTACTTC.

About this clonotype: One end of the junction varies from germline; a read error may be responsible. The chain recombines TRBV7-8 with TRBJ2-1, with TRBD2 as a possible D gene (5 bases). The CDR3 totals 10 residues. The V gene's germline CDR1 is SGHVS and CDR2 FQNEAQ. CDR3 in amino acids: CASSLAGPGF. CDR3 DNA sequence: TGTGCCAGCAGCTTAGCGGGCCCGGGGTTC.

The count of this clonotype is one. The rearrangement links TRBV20-1 to TRBJ2-3, with 7 bases identical to TRBD2. Germline CDR1 and CDR2: DFQATT and SNEGSKA (reference sequence). Germline trimming cut 6 bases from V and 4 bases from J; bases unmatched to any gene: 13. The CDR3 covers 15 residues. The CDR3 sequence is CSAASRLAVADTQYF. The CDR3 DNA reads as TGCAGTGCCGCGTCCCGGCTAGCGGTGGCAGATACGCAGTATTTT.

The rearrangement joins TRBV5-1 to TRBJ2-5, with a weak D call TRBD1 (5 bases). The V and J ends lost 6 bases and 1 base respectively, with 10 bases between them. Germline V gene data show CDR1 as SGHRS and CDR2 as YFSETQ. There are 13 residues in the CDR3. The CDR3 DNA follows: TGCGCCAGCAAGGAAGGGGTCCAAGAGACCCAGTACTTC. Its protein is CASKEGVQETQYF.

The chain carries TRBV7-3 and TRBJ1-1; D is perhaps TRBD1 (6 bases). The CDR3 loop spans 13 amino acids. Germline CDR1 SGHTA, CDR2 FQGTGA. V was cut by 5 bases and J by 4 bases, with 11 bases left in between. DNA of the CDR3: TGTGCCAGCAGCCCTCACAGGGCCACTGAAGCTTTCTTT. Its protein is CASSPHRATEAFF. Using reference TRBV7-3 and TRBJ1-1 for the parts outside the CDR3, the full variable domain is GAGVSQTPSNKVTEKGKYVELRCDPISGHTALYWYRQSLGQGPEFLIYFQGTGAADDSGLPNDRFFAVRPEGSVSTLKIQRTERGDSAVYLCASSPHRATEAFFGQGTRLTVV.

V and J are TRBV20-1 and TRBJ2-1; tentatively, D is TRBD1 (5 bases). Germline lookup yields CDR1 DFQATT and CDR2 SNEGSKA (reference sequence). The CDR3 loop spans 14 amino acids. V lost 2 bases to trimming and J lost 10 bases, with 18 bases between them. The CDR3 bases are TGCAGTGCTAGACCGCCTAACCCAGGGTCCGAGCAGTTCTTC. This gives the protein CSARPPNPGSEQFF.

V gene TRBV9 combines with J gene TRBJ1-6, with 7 bases matching TRBD1. J was trimmed by 0 bases and V by 6 bases; bases with no gene match: 3. Per the germline V gene, CDR1 is SGDLS and CDR2 is YYNGEE. The CDR3 sequence is 15 residues long. The CDR3 region is CASKGTDSYNSPLHF. CDR3 coding DNA: TGTGCCAGCAAAGGGACAGACTCCTATAATTCACCCCTCCACTTT.

V gene TRBV29-1 combines with J gene TRBJ2-6, with D uncertain. V shed 7 bases and J shed 3 bases, with 13 bases lying between them. This CDR3 is built from 14 residues. Germline CDR1 reads SQVTM; CDR2 reads ANQGSEA. CDR3 nucleotide sequence: TGCAGCGCCCGGCTGTTCGGTGGGGCCAACGTCCTGACTTTC. Protein product: CSARLFGGANVLTF.

This chain uses TRBV20-1 with TRBJ2-1; 10 bases agree with TRBD2. CDR1 and CDR2 (germline): DFQATT, SNEGSKA (reference sequence). The V gene end was trimmed by 7 bases and the J gene end by 3 bases; junction bases not matched to a gene: 6. This CDR3 is 14 amino acids long. The CDR3 is CSGRAGGGYNEQFF. For the CDR3, the DNA is TGCAGTGGGAGAGCGGGAGGGGGCTACAATGAGCAGTTCTTC.

The V gene is TRBV4-2, the J gene TRBJ1-1; the match to TRBD1 covers 10 bases. Germline V gene data show CDR1 as LGHNA and CDR2 as YNFKEQ. Losses at the gene ends were 5 bases for V and 4 bases for J; bases not matched to a gene: 7. This CDR3 has 15 residues. The CDR3: CASSSDRGRSTEAFF. CDR3 in DNA: TGTGCCAGCAGCTCTGACAGGGGGCGATCCACTGAAGCTTTCTTT.

The chain combines TRBV11-2 with TRBJ1-1; no definite D call. V dropped 6 bases and J dropped 0 bases, with 14 bases sitting between them. CDR3 length equals 15 residues. Germline assignment: CDR1 SGHAT and CDR2 FQNNGV. In DNA, the CDR3 is TGTGCCAGCAGTCCTCTACCCACCCTGAACACTGAAGCTTTCTTT. Its translation: CASSPLPTLNTEAFF.

The chain is built from TRBV20-1 and TRBJ1-1; D may be TRBD1 (5 bases). This CDR3 has 14 residues. The V and J ends lost 3 bases and 1 base respectively, with 12 bases between them. The V gene's germline CDR1 is DFQATT and CDR2 SNEGSKA (reference sequence). CDR3 sequence reads: CSASSGRRNTEAFF. The CDR3 nucleotides are TGCAGTGCTAGTTCGGGACGGAGGAACACTGAAGCTTTCTTT.

The chain is built from TRBV9 and TRBJ2-1, with no clear D. The germline CDR1 and CDR2 sequences are SGDLS and YYNGEE. The V and J ends lost 0 bases and 7 bases respectively, with 11 bases between them. The CDR3 extends over 14 amino acids. In DNA form, the CDR3 reads TGTGCCAGCAGCGTAGCGGTATCCGGGAATGAGCAGTTCTTC. Protein product: CASSVAVSGNEQFF.

This chain uses TRBV28 with TRBJ2-7; 12 bases match TRBD1. CDR1 and CDR2 from the germline V gene are MDHEN and SYDVKM. Trimming at V came to 2 bases and at J to 6 bases, leaving 5 bases not matched to a gene. The CDR3 consists of 15 residues. The CDR3 is CASSLPGQGAFEQYF. CDR3 coding DNA: TGTGCCAGCAGTTTACCGGGACAGGGGGCGTTCGAGCAGTACTTC.

The rearrangement joins TRBV30 to TRBJ1-2; no reliable D call. The CDR3 is made up of 12 amino acids. The V gene's germline CDR1 is GTSNPN and CDR2 SVGIG (reference sequence). Deletions cut 4 bases from V and 7 bases from J, with 13 bases between. The CDR3: CAWIPGIGGYTF. The CDR3 DNA sequence: TGTGCCTGGATACCGGGGATAGGTGGCTACACCTTC.

Remarks on this clonotype: A junction boundary mismatches the germline segment, possibly from a read error. The chain links TRBV5-1 to TRBJ1-1; no definite D call. The germline V gene encodes CDR1 SGHRS and CDR2 YFSETQ. The CDR3 has 14 residues. The DNA of the CDR3 is TGTGCCAGCAGCTTAGCCGGTGGGAACACTGAAGCTTTCTTT. Protein product: CASSLAGGNTEAFF.

This clonotype was observed a single time. The rearrangement uses TRBV23-1 and TRBJ1-2; D call uncertain. TRBV23-1 belongs to the ORF category, with a function that is uncertain. This CDR3 has 11 residues. Trimming pared 2 bases from V and 2 bases from J, leaving 0 bases between. CDR3 in DNA: TGCGCCAGCAGTCAAAACTATGGCTACACCTTC. Translated, it gives CASSQNYGYTF.

The chain links TRBV4-1 to TRBJ1-3; D not resolved. Germline V lookup: CDR1 MGHRA, CDR2 YSYEKL. Deletions cut 0 bases from V and 4 bases from J, with 10 bases between. The CDR3 has 15 residues. Here the CDR3 DNA reads TGCGCCAGCAGCCAAGATCTTGTCCGGGGAAACACCATATATTTT. Residues: CASSQDLVRGNTIYF.

CDR3 nucleotide sequence: TGTGCCAGCAGTGAAACGCTCTCAGGGACCCAGTACTTC. It yields the protein CASSETLSGTQYF. The V and J genes are TRBV6-1 and TRBJ2-5; the D is unclear. CDR1 MNHNS and CDR2 SASEGT come from the germline V gene. Trimming pared 2 bases from V and 7 bases from J, leaving 11 bases between. The CDR3 is 13 amino acids.

This clonotype was seen just once. The chain links TRBV15 to TRBJ1-4; 9 positions match TRBD1. The CDR3 contains 15 residues. Trimming cost V 2 bases and J 7 bases; bases outside gene matches: 5. Germline assignment: CDR1 LNHNV and CDR2 YYDKDF (reference sequence). The CDR3 DNA sequence: TGTGCCACCAGCAGATCGGGACAGGGTAGTGAAAAACTGTTTTTT. This sequence encodes CATSRSGQGSEKLFF.

The chain carries TRBV4-2 and TRBJ2-1, with 7 bases aligning to TRBD2. CDR3 length equals 15 residues. V shed 5 bases, J shed 2 bases, and the junction held 6 bases outside the gene matches. The germline CDR1 and CDR2 sequences are LGHNA and YNFKEQ. CDR3 in DNA: TGTGCCAGCAGCGATACTAGCGATGCCTACAATGAGCAGTTCTTC. Residues: CASSDTSDAYNEQFF.

The chain joins TRBV5-6 to TRBJ2-7; 10 nucleotides match TRBD1. The CDR3 covers 18 residues. Germline V gene sequence: CDR1 SGHDT, CDR2 YYEEEE. The junction had 10 bases not matched to a gene; V was cut back by 1 base and J by 0 bases. The CDR3: CASSLRGTGVPSSYEQYF. For the CDR3, the DNA is TGTGCCAGCAGCTTGCGAGGGACAGGGGTCCCAAGCTCCTACGAGCAGTACTTC.